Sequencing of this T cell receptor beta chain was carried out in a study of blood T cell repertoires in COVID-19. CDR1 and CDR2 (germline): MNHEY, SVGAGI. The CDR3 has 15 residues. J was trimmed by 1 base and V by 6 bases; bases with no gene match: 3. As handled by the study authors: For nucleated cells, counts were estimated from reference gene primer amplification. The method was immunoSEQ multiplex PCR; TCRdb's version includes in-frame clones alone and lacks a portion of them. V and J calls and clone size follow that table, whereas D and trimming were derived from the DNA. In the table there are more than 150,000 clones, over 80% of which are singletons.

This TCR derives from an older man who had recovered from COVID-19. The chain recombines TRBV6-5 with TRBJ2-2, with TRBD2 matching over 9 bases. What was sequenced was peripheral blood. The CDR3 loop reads CASRILAGNTGELFF. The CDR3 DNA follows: TGTGCCAGCAGAATACTAGCGGGGAACACCGGGGAGCTGTTTTTT.